This TCR beta chain was sequenced in a study of shared clonotypes between healthy human individuals (TCRdb year 2020). Context from the whole study: Three men and two women, aged 18 to 49 years, made up the cohort. For each donor, CD4 naive and CD4 memory were each given three plates, CD8 naive was given two plates, and CD8 memory was given one plate. To estimate repertoire size and how much clonotype sharing occurs between individuals, the study deeply sequenced the blood TCR repertoires of five healthy adults. To increase sequencing depth and limit assay-specific biases, TCR repertoire library preparation and sequencing were carried out by different laboratories using diverse techniques. Per donor, leukapheresis produced somewhere between about 0.94 and 9.5 billion PBMCs.

Turning to this clone: Which antigen it targets is not known. No base quality information exists; no much larger clone differs at one position.

Donors were healthy HIV-negative adults with no recently reported acute infections or vaccinations. Every donor was a Caucasian adult living in Nashville, Tennessee, USA. CD4+ T cells were enriched through magnetic negative selection, after which naive cells were positively selected on CD45RA and the remaining negative fraction served as the memory subset. Blood was collected by leukapheresis, and PBMCs were isolated by Ficoll-Histopaque density gradient centrifugation and then cryopreserved in liquid nitrogen vapor phase. Purity and quantity of every magnetically sorted T cell population were checked by analytical flow cytometry. From each sorted fraction, genomic DNA was isolated and quantified by UV absorbance on a Nanodrop 2000c. Per the germline V gene, SGDLS is the CDR1 and YYNGEE is the CDR2. Including cysteine and phenylalanine, the CDR3 has 13 amino acids. CDR3 DNA is the only sequence kept; it has 39 bases, read in frame from the first base. V lost 0 bases and J lost 7 bases; the stretch between them is 10 bases long.

Study-wide conclusions, independent of this receptor: Rarefaction of sorted-subset datasets indicated incomplete sequencing despite the large sequencing depth. Estimated clonotype richness was generally larger for naive than for memory subsets. Higher generation probabilities were observed for clonotypes shared by all four sorted-subset donors than for non-shared clonotypes. Based on pairwise subsampling, the degree of clonotype sharing among donors was expected to be affected by sequencing depth. Across a handful of donors, approximately 4.9% of naive CD4, approximately 3.6% of naive CD8, around 2.5% of memory CD4, and 0.3% to 0.45% of memory CD8 clonotypes were shared. Because the study included a small number of donors, the genetic and exposure-history diversity represented was limited. Sampling was restricted to blood, and TCR repertoires in tissues likely differ from the TCR repertoires found in blood.

Using the deep immunoSEQ assay, multiplex PCR amplified TCR CDR3 regions from genomic DNA. Extracted genomic DNA from each cell subset was distributed evenly across all wells of several immunoSEQ 96-well plates, and each plate was treated as a replicate. For sorted subsets, about 210 ng of genomic DNA, equivalent to 25,000 to 35,000 T cell genomes, went into each replicate PCR. Purified libraries were quantified with a Qubit 3.0 fluorometer, sized on a Bioanalyzer 2100, and re-quantified with the KAPA Library Quantification kit. Every immunoSEQ 96-well plate was sequenced on a separate single-read 150-cycle Illumina NextSeq 550 flow cell. Per the source publication's procedure: Because only junctional sequences without quality scores were contained in the immunoSEQ output, filtering matching that applied to full-length reads could not be performed. Sequences were annotated with PyIR, a Python wrapper for IgBLAST v1.9, and V/J genes and CDR3 were assigned using IMGT germline references. Reads were removed for weak V/J assignments (E-value above 1e-6), missing CDR3, stop codons, out-of-frame junctions, or ambiguous translated residues. V3J clonotypes were defined as sequences sharing an identical inferred V gene, J gene, and CDR3 amino acid sequence. Percentage overlap between repertoires was computed as shared unique clonotypes divided by the size of the smaller repertoire. Richness of each repertoire was evaluated using RTK rarefaction, the Chao1 estimator, and Recon v2.1 estimates of unobserved clonotypes. OLGA was used to compute generation probabilities for all TCRbeta clonotypes that the gDNA method yielded from a handful of donors. Drawn from immuneACCESS, this table holds only the in-frame rearrangements with V and J called that TCRdb kept. Clones are partly lost; checked studies trace under half to an unresolved V gene and leave the rest unexplained. V and J calls and clone size are as listed in that table; D and trimming were resolved from the DNA. The sample has 1.4 million or so clones on record, approximately 98.5% of them singletons. The top ten hold roughly 0.36% of the sample.

This TCR was recovered from a man aged 25 to 45 in good health. Source material: naive CD4+ T cells sorted from blood. The cell subset or site tag for this specimen amounts to: CD45RA+ positively selected. The chain is encoded by TRBV9 joined to TRBJ1-2; 5 matching bases give a weak D call of TRBD1. DNA sequence: TGTGCCAGCAGCGTAGGGCAGGGCCTTGGCTACACCTTC. Its translation is CASSVGQGLGYTF.